The 5 T cell receptor beta chains below were found in one sample sequenced in a study of blood T cell repertoires in COVID-19 (dated by TCRdb to the early 2020s). Library preparation was by the immunoSEQ multiplex PCR assay. The table comes from immuneACCESS by way of TCRdb, which keeps in-frame sequences with V and J called. Part of the clones is missing from these tables; in studies checked, under half for an unresolved V gene and the rest for unknown reasons. This sample holds just under 65,000 clones; 65% to 85% were observed only once. The top ten clones comprise 6% to 6.5% of the sample. The specimen sequenced was peripheral blood. These receptors were obtained from a human donor in a cohort sampled during active COVID-19.

V is TRBV27 and J is TRBJ1-3; possible D gene TRBD1, 6 bases. The germline V gene encodes CDR1 MNHEY and CDR2 SMNVEV (reference sequence). V gave up 2 bases and J gave up 4 bases, with 12 bases separating them. This CDR3 contains 15 residues. This CDR3 is CASSLGGGEGNTIYF. CDR3 DNA: TGTGCCAGCAGTTTAGGGGGGGGCGAAGGAAACACCATATATTTT.

V usage is TRBV7-9 and J usage is TRBJ2-2; 8 bases align to TRBD1. The CDR3 sequence is 17 residues long. The germline CDR1 and CDR2 sequences are SEHNR and FQNEAQ (reference sequence). The ends lost 6 bases at V and 5 bases at J; junction bases unmatched: 14. In DNA form, the CDR3 reads TGTGCCAGCAGTTCCCCGGGTCAGGGGGCACGAACCGGGGAGCTGTTTTTT. It encodes CASSSPGQGARTGELFF.

This rearrangement joins TRBV18 to TRBJ1-2, with a possible D match to TRBD1 (6 bases). V was pared by 1 base and J by 3 bases, with 15 bases between. Germline CDR1 KGHSH, CDR2 LQKENI. This CDR3 comprises 16 residues. CDR3 DNA: TGTGCCAGCTCACCACTTGTGCGGGGGGCCGACTATGGCTACACCTTC. Amino acid sequence: CASSPLVRGADYGYTF.

The chain links TRBV2 to TRBJ2-1; TRBD2 agrees at 13 bases. Germline-derived CDR1 and CDR2 are SNHLY and FYNNEI. V shed 6 bases and J 8 bases; nucleotides not matched to a gene: 7. The CDR3 length is 15 residues. In DNA, the CDR3 is TGTGCCAGCAGCGGGGGGACTAGCGGGAAACATGAGCAGTTCTTC. Translation: CASSGGTSGKHEQFF.

The gene calls are TRBV10-1 and TRBJ2-7; 12 bases match TRBD1. Trimming cost V 6 bases and J 9 bases; bases outside gene matches: 6. The CDR3 totals 13 residues. The germline V gene has CDR1 WNHNN and CDR2 SYGVQD (reference sequence). CDR3 in amino acids: CASRPGTGGAQYF. DNA for the CDR3: TGCGCCAGCAGACCCGGGACAGGGGGCGCGCAGTACTTC.